This T cell receptor beta chain derives from a study of cytomegalovirus exposure and HLA in healthy donors. Study-level information: Unique TCRs from HLA-typed donors, approximately 80 million of them, were held in an early data release.

The CDR3 contains 15 residues. Deletions cut 3 bases from V and 4 bases from J, with 15 bases between. Germline CDR1 and CDR2: KGHSH and LQKENI. The PCR was carried out with 60 Vbeta primers and 13 Jbeta primers. Clones were sequenced by immunoSEQ multiplex PCR, and TCRdb holds only the in-frame ones, with some missing. This table holds tens of thousands of clones. This receptor was obtained from a woman in her thirties or forties in good health and CMV-seropositive. The gene calls are TRBV18 and TRBJ1-2; TRBD1 might be the D (6 bases). The sequenced sample consisted of PBMCs. CDR3 DNA sequence: TGTGCCAGCTCACCCAGCGGGGGGGCCGCCTATGGCTACACCTTC. It encodes CASSPSGGAAYGYTF.